A single sample is the source of the 9 T cell receptor beta chains below, sequenced in a study of early stage breast cancer tumors. The repertoire was sequenced with immunoSEQ multiplex PCR; TCRdb's copy has only in-frame clones and lacks some. The sample comprises fewer than 70,000 clones, approximately 80% of which are singletons, and around 3.2% rests with the top ten. The sample taken for sequencing was blood. Every receptor here comes from a person between 30 and 45 years old with breast cancer.

The rearrangement joins TRBV6-1 to TRBJ2-7; 13 bases match TRBD2. The CDR3 is 18 amino acids. Trimming at V came to 4 bases and at J to 2 bases, leaving 11 bases not matched to a gene. CDR1 is MNHNS and CDR2 is SASEGT in the germline V gene. CDR3 sequence: CASSVTDLGTSGTYEQYF. Here the CDR3 DNA reads TGTGCCAGCAGTGTAACAGATCTGGGGACTAGCGGGACCTACGAGCAGTACTTC.

The sample holds a few counts of this clone. This chain uses TRBV5-3 with TRBJ1-1; D remains unclear. TRBV5-3 is known as an ORF, though its function is uncertain. This CDR3 region has 16 residues. V dropped 4 bases and J dropped 1 base, with 17 bases sitting between them. CDR3 sequence (DNA): TGTGCCAGAAGCCCGGTTCCTGGGCTGAAGAACACTGAAGCTTTCTTT. It is translated as CARSPVPGLKNTEAFF.

The chain joins TRBV25-1 to TRBJ2-3; D call uncertain. The CDR3 loop spans 15 amino acids. Germline V lookup: CDR1 MGHDK, CDR2 SYGVNS. Trimming removed 6 bases from V and 2 bases from J, with 15 bases in between. The CDR3 DNA reads TGTGCCAGCAGGAAAAACGACGGCAACACAGATACGCAGTATTTT. It translates to CASRKNDGNTDTQYF. The whole variable domain, remainder taken from reference TRBV25-1 and TRBJ2-3, is EADIYQTPRYLVIGTGKKITLECSQTMGHDKMYWYQQDPGMELHLIHYSYGVNSTEKGDLSSESTVSRIRTEHFPLTLESARPSHTSQYLCASRKNDGNTDTQYFGPGTRLTVL.

The chain is built from TRBV7-3 and TRBJ2-1; tentative D call: TRBD1 (6 bases). The CDR3 has 14 residues. The V end lost 5 bases, the J end lost 4 bases, and 12 bases lay between the germline ends. Germline values: CDR1 SGHTA, CDR2 FQGTGA. The CDR3 nucleotides read TGTGCCAGCAGCCCAGACAGGCTTTACAATGAGCAGTTCTTC. This codes for CASSPDRLYNEQFF.

V usage is TRBV7-2 and J usage is TRBJ1-1; maybe TRBD1 (5 bases). The germline V gene has CDR1 SGHTA and CDR2 FQGNSA. The CDR3 loop spans 14 amino acids. Deletions cut 5 bases from V and 13 bases from J, with 23 bases between. The CDR3 DNA follows: TGTGCCAGCAGCCCAGAGGGCGTTGGGGCCCGGGGTTTCTTT. This codes for CASSPEGVGARGFF.

The J gene is TRBJ1-3, the V gene TRBV19; the match to TRBD1 covers 8 bases. V lost 6 bases to trimming and J lost 1 base; unmatched junction nucleotides: 8. This CDR3 region has 16 residues. From germline, CDR1 is LNHDA and CDR2 SQIVND (reference sequence). CDR3 coding DNA: TGTGCCAGTAGGGTACAGGGGGTCTCATCTGGAAACACCATATATTTT. This codes for CASRVQGVSSGNTIYF.

The chain is built from TRBV4-1 and TRBJ2-5; the match to TRBD2 covers 11 bases. The CDR3 has 18 residues. Losses at the gene ends were 1 base for V and 2 bases for J; bases not matched to a gene: 9. Looked up from germline, CDR1 is MGHRA and CDR2 is YSYEKL. CDR3 bases: TGCGCCAGCAGCCAAGGACTAGCGGGAACGGCAGTACAAGAGACCCAGTACTTC. It codes for CASSQGLAGTAVQETQYF.

V is TRBV7-9 and J is TRBJ2-3, with D hard to call. The CDR3 spans 12 residues. Germline lookup yields CDR1 SEHNR and CDR2 FQNEAQ (reference sequence). The ends were cut back, 9 bases at V and 4 bases at J, with 11 bases in the middle. The CDR3 loop is CASGSSADTQYF. The CDR3 DNA follows: TGTGCCAGTGGGTCCTCCGCAGATACGCAGTATTTT.

This clone turned up a few times. This sequence joins TRBV10-1 and TRBJ1-2; no clear D gene. Trimming pared 4 bases from V and 2 bases from J, leaving 8 bases between. The CDR3 has 13 amino acids. CDR1 and CDR2 from the germline V gene are WNHNN and SYGVQD (reference sequence). CDR3 coding DNA: TGCGCCAGCAGTGTGGAGGAAAACTATGGCTACACCTTC. This translates into CASSVEENYGYTF.